This note documents a single T cell receptor (beta chain) sequence. No antigen is known for it. Repertoires were generated with immunoSEQ multiplex PCR, while TCRdb's copy carries only in-frame clones and drops some. The sample has over 130,000 clones, more than 90% seen once; the top ten hold approximately 4.8%. The CDR3 contains 14 residues. CDR1 is SGHNT, CDR2 YYREEE, per germline (reference sequence). The ends were cut back, 1 base at V and 8 bases at J, with 13 bases in the middle. The source of the sample is a study of T cell responses to AZD1222 COVID-19 vaccine. Study findings and constraints: Just five or six AZD1222 recipients tested seropositive at baseline. Among the donors, most were white British and more were female, and clonal diversity was possibly underestimated. Spike-specific TCR depth and breadth grew after two AZD1222 doses. Repertoires in all cases were sampled only once the peak T cell response had passed.

The chain joins TRBV5-4 to TRBJ2-1; no clear D. The sequences come from peripheral blood, collected on day 0 of AZD1222 vaccination. The clonotype originates from an adult in good health. The CDR3 here is CASSLLTGDHEQFF. The DNA for the CDR3 is TGTGCCAGCAGCTTGTTAACCGGCGACCATGAGCAGTTCTTC.